Detailed here is one TCR beta chain. Germline V CDR1 and CDR2: SEHNR, FQNEAQ (reference sequence). This CDR3 is 19 amino acids long. V was clipped by 2 bases and J by 5 bases, with 24 bases between them. Only CD45RO-negative cells positively selected for CCR7 counted as naive CD8 cells, so terminally differentiated effector memory CD45RA+ cells were excluded. The record originates from a study of shared clonotypes between healthy human individuals. As for the study in general: Used for every donor were three CD4 naive, three CD4 memory, two CD8 naive and one CD8 memory plate.

Original handling: Junction-only sequences produced by ImmunoSEQ had no quality scores, so filtering differed. TCRdb keeps only in-frame clones here, not all; method: immunoSEQ multiplex PCR. V, J and clone size are taken as reported in that table, and D and trimming were inferred from the DNA itself. The sample contains more than 2 million clones, about 95% of which appear only once. The TCR originated in a man younger than 30 in good health. This sequence joins TRBV7-9 and TRBJ1-4; tentatively, D is TRBD1 (5 bases). Source material: naive CD8+ T cells sorted from blood. The CDR3 reads CASSLTFGQRVFGNEKLFF. The CDR3 region has the DNA TGTGCCAGCAGCTTAACCTTCGGACAAAGGGTATTCGGGAATGAAAAACTGTTTTTT.